The 14 T cell receptor beta chains reported below all come from one sample, sequenced in a study of identical twins. TCRdb re-called the 5' RACE reads through MiXCR, storing one row per CDR3 protein. In the table there are 500,000 or so distinct CDR3 sequences, roughly an eighth of which are singletons. This same sample was also part of a study on yellow fever vaccine responses in identical twins.

Sequences were obtained from CD4+ T cells sorted from blood. The receptors were sampled from a young woman in good health.

The chain recombines TRBV5-1 with TRBJ2-3, with D perhaps matching TRBD1 (6 bases). CDR3 length: 14 amino acids. The germline V gene encodes CDR1 SGHRS and CDR2 YFSETQ. The ends were cut back, 4 bases at V and 0 bases at J, with 9 bases in the middle. The CDR3 DNA follows: TGCGCCAGCAGCACCGGGACAAGCACAGATACGCAGTATTTT. It translates to CASSTGTSTDTQYF.

This clonotype was seen once. Given a much more abundant clone one base away, this may be a read error. The J gene is TRBJ2-3, the V gene TRBV12-3 or TRBV12-4; D ambiguous. Trimming stripped 5 bases from V and 4 bases from J, with 19 bases between. This CDR3 is built from 16 residues. The CDR3 protein is CASSDRGTLGADTQYF. Here the CDR3 DNA reads TGTGCCAGCAGTGACCGAGGCACTCTGGGCGCAGATACGCAGTATTTT.

The V call is TRBV20-1, the J call TRBJ2-3, with 9 bases lining up with TRBD2. The germline V gene encodes CDR1 DFQATT and CDR2 SNEGSKA (reference sequence). This CDR3 comprises 15 residues. J lost 5 bases, V lost 5 bases, and 11 bases had no gene match. CDR3 amino acids: CSAPRREGRGDTQYF. The DNA of the CDR3 is TGCAGTGCTCCCCGGCGGGAGGGCCGAGGAGATACGCAGTATTTT.

In its sample, this clonotype was seen many times. The rearrangement links TRBV29-1 to TRBJ1-1; 8 bases agree with TRBD1. The CDR3 is 14 amino acids. Germline-derived CDR1 and CDR2 are SQVTM and ANQGSEA. The junction had 13 bases not matched to a gene; V was cut back by 7 bases and J by 6 bases. In nucleotides, the CDR3 is TGCAGCGGAACGGGGACAGGCCCCGCGTCTGAAGCTTTCTTT. Translating gives CSGTGTGPASEAFF.

There are a few counts of this clonotype. V is TRBV23-1 and J is TRBJ2-2, with TRBD2 matching 7 bases. TRBV23-1 is known as an ORF, though its function is uncertain. With 7 bases clipped from V and 3 bases from J, the junction kept 14 bases outside the gene matches. This CDR3 spans 17 amino acids. CDR3 in amino acids: CASKSSGRAEDTGELFF. CDR3 DNA: TGCGCCAGCAAAAGCAGTGGGAGGGCCGAGGACACCGGGGAGCTGTTTTTT.

This clonotype was observed a handful of times. The DNA for the CDR3 is TGCAGTGCCAGGCGGAGACAGGGGAGCAATCAGCCCCAGCATTTT. Protein product: CSARRRQGSNQPQHF. The chain links TRBV20-1 to TRBJ1-5; 8 positions agree with TRBD1. Looked up from germline, CDR1 is DFQATT and CDR2 is SNEGSKA (reference sequence). Unmatched junction bases numbered 8, after V lost 6 bases and J lost 1 base. This CDR3 has 15 amino acids.

The sample holds a few counts of this clonotype. This chain links TRBV9 with TRBJ2-3; 8 nucleotides match TRBD2. Trimming removed 4 bases from V and 7 bases from J; junction bases left unmatched: 14. CDR1 and CDR2 from the germline V gene are SGDLS and YYNGEE. This CDR3 spans 16 amino acids. CDR3 DNA: TGTGCCAGCAGCCCGACGGGGGCGGGGGGTACTCATACGCAGTATTTT. It encodes CASSPTGAGGTHTQYF.

The chain is built from TRBV6-1 and TRBJ1-5; 7 nucleotides align to TRBD1. CDR3 length: 14 residues. V was pared by 4 bases and J by 0 bases, with 0 bases of the junction left unmatched. Germline V CDR1 and CDR2: MNHNS, SASEGT. The CDR3 protein is CASSGDSSNQPQHF. In DNA, the CDR3 is TGTGCCAGCAGTGGGGACAGTAGCAATCAGCCCCAGCATTTT.

This clonotype was detected a few times. This chain joins TRBV9 and TRBJ2-2, with 9 bases fitting TRBD1. Germline V gene sequence: CDR1 SGDLS, CDR2 YYNGEE. The CDR3 covers 16 residues. V lost 3 bases and J lost 5; bases outside the gene matches: 8. In nucleotides, the CDR3 is TGTGCCAGCAGCGCTTGGGGACAGGGAAATACCGGGGAGCTGTTTTTT. It yields the protein CASSAWGQGNTGELFF.

The table lists this clonotype with many counts. This chain connects TRBV5-1 to TRBJ1-3; D not certain. The CDR3 spans 14 residues. Germline values: CDR1 SGHRS, CDR2 YFSETQ. With 0 bases removed from V and 7 bases from J, the gap between germline ends came to 11 bases. CDR3 coding DNA: TGCGCCAGCAGCTTGGCCGCGGAGGCCAACACCATATATTTT. Encoded protein: CASSLAAEANTIYF.

J is TRBJ2-1 and V is TRBV5-4, with 10 bases fitting TRBD2. Germline V gene sequence: CDR1 SGHNT, CDR2 YYREEE (reference sequence). V gave up 1 base and J gave up 5 bases; unmatched junction bases: 9. This CDR3 has 17 amino acids. CDR3 nucleotide sequence: TGTGCCAGCAGCTTGCCCCCCCCGGGACTAGCGCACAATGAGCAGTTCTTC. Amino acid sequence: CASSLPPPGLAHNEQFF.

The chain carries TRBV7-2 and TRBJ1-2; no definite D call. Trimming removed 5 bases at V and 6 bases at J, with 16 bases between. Germline V lookup: CDR1 SGHTA, CDR2 FQGNSA. The CDR3 length is 14 residues. Written as DNA, the CDR3 is TGTGCCAGCAGCCCAACCGGCCCTACCAATGGCTACACCTTC. Protein: CASSPTGPTNGYTF.

The gene calls are TRBV12-3 or TRBV12-4 and TRBJ1-5, with 9 bases that match TRBD1. Trimming removed 2 bases from V and 7 bases from J; junction bases left unmatched: 9. The CDR3 consists of 16 residues. The CDR3 DNA follows: TGTGCCAGCAGTTTAAGGTACAGGGGGCGCGGGCAGCCCCAGCATTTT. Translation gives CASSLRYRGRGQPQHF.

A few counts support this clonotype. The J gene is TRBJ2-5, the V gene TRBV11-2, with D possibly TRBD1 on 5 matching bases. V lost 7 bases and J 2 bases, leaving 14 bases between the germline ends. This CDR3 is 14 amino acids long. The germline V gene encodes CDR1 SGHAT and CDR2 FQNNGV. The CDR3 DNA follows: TGTGCCAGCACCCCAAGGGGCCATCAAGAGACCCAGTACTTC. It translates to CASTPRGHQETQYF.